This T cell receptor (beta chain) comes out of a study of blood T cell repertoires in COVID-19. Germline values: CDR1 MNHEY, CDR2 SVGAGI. The CDR3 totals 14 residues. Trimming took 10 bases from V and 1 from J, leaving 17 bases between them. Per the authors' pipeline: Nucleated cell counts were estimated from reference gene primer amplification. Generated by immunoSEQ multiplex PCR, the TCRdb table keeps only in-frame clones and is missing some. Clonal size and the V and J genes are those of that table, whereas D and trimming came from the DNA. Of fewer than 250,000 clones listed, roughly 86% were seen once; the top ten hold approximately 2.6%.

The rearrangement joins TRBV6-5 to TRBJ2-7, with a possible D match to TRBD1 (6 bases). The TCR originated in a woman aged 55-70 years with acute or convalescent COVID-19. The sequenced material came from peripheral blood. The CDR3 loop is CATTPGTNSYEQYF. The CDR3 DNA reads TGTGCCACGACCCCGGGGACAAATTCCTACGAGCAGTACTTC.